The sequence of this T cell receptor beta chain was determined in a study of cytotoxic CD8 clonotypes in ibrutinib-treated CLL (dated by TCRdb to the early 2020s). Broadly, across the study: The cohort was composed of about 10 relapsed/refractory and around 15 treatment-naive patients; IGHV unmutated status was identified in roughly 17 patients. Responses were partial in 24 patients and complete in 2; after median roughly 69 months follow-up, some 14 stayed in remission and about twelve progressed. Samples at response were collected after a median of about 12 months of treatment, with a range of roughly 6 to 40 months. Of the approximately 86 participants in the trial, roughly 25 had longitudinal samples available. Patients were still on ibrutinib when every remission and progressive disease sample was collected. Cryopreserved peripheral blood mononuclear cells were collected before treatment, at response, and at either disease progression or sustained remission. On average, each sample had some 250,000 productive templates and roughly 95,000 productive rearrangements.

As regards this clone: The specificity of this receptor is unknown. One base away there is no much larger clone; base qualities are not given.

A MiSeq instrument was used for deep resolution sequencing, which targeted depths ranging from 1 in 1 million up to 1 in 200,000 T cells, with coverage averaging 10x for each clonotype. TCR beta libraries were generated with the immunoSEQ hsTCRB Kit. The original pipeline was this. ImmunoSEQ Data Assistant and ImmunoSEQ Analyzer were used for data analysis, and V, D and J genes were assigned according to IMGT definitions. Clonality, with values ranging from 0 to 1, was calculated as one minus the normalized Shannon entropy of productive rearrangement frequencies. Only overrepresented clonotypes making up at least 0.05% of the repertoire of each patient were included in the public clonotype analysis. Some 13 age-matched healthy donor repertoires from immuneACCESS served as clonality controls. TCRdb re-hosts the immuneACCESS table, in-frame sequences only. Its copies lack some clones; in the studies checked, an unresolved V gene accounts for under half of them, and the cause for the rest is not known. From that table come the V and J calls and clone size; the DNA was used to work out D and trimming. Counted in this sample were fewer than 35,000 clones; more than 65% of them appeared once. The ten biggest clones cover roughly 50% of the sample.

The investigation overall reported the following: Public clonotypes were found to be uncommon and were observed to contract or remain stable during treatment; the increase in clonality was shown to reflect expansion of private clonotypes at ibrutinib response. Sustained-remission and progressing patients did not have matched sampling times, and lymph node repertoires were not examined. Clonality rose at ibrutinib response, remained stable during sustained remission, and dropped back toward baseline at progression. Baseline clonality exceeded that of age-matched healthy donors and correlated strongly with circulating CD8+ T-cell counts.

Reading the label with the study, this specimen's time point is: roughly 2 years on ibrutinib. Around 1.8 micrograms of genomic DNA were extracted from cryopreserved PBMCs for TCR beta library preparation. High-throughput TCR beta sequencing was performed on longitudinal blood samples from CLL patients receiving ibrutinib monotherapy. Patients were enrolled in a phase 2 open-label single-center ibrutinib monotherapy trial. V and J are truncated by 2 bases and 4 bases respectively, leaving an intervening sequence of 5 bases. There are 11 amino acids in the CDR3, from cysteine to phenylalanine inclusive. Of the read, only the CDR3 DNA is kept; its 33 bases are in frame from base 1. CDR1 and CDR2 are read off the germline V gene as SQVTM and ANQGSEA.

Sample: PBMCs, taken after 24 months of ibrutinib treatment. The chain links TRBV29-1 with TRBJ2-5; no D gene call is confident. The sequence came from a human donor with chronic lymphocytic leukemia. CDR3 loop: CSVETLETQYF. The sequenced DNA: TGCAGCGTTGAAACCTTAGAGACCCAGTACTTC.